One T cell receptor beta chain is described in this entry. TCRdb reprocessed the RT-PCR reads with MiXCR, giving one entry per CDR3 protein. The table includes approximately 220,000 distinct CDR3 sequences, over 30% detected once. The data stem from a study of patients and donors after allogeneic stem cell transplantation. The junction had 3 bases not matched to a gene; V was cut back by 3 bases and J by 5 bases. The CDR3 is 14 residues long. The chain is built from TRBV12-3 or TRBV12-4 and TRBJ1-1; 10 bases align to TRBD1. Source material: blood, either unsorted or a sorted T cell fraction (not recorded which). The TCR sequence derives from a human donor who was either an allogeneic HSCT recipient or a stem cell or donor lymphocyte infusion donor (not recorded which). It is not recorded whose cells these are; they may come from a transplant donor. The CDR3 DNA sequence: TGTGCCAGCAGTTTCGGGACAGGGGAAACTGAAGCTTTCTTT. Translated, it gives CASSFGTGETEAFF.